Detailed here is one T cell receptor beta chain. A second PCR, run for about 7 to 11 cycles, used a sample-barcoded 5' primer plus a J-beta primer mix. TCRdb itself ran the 5' RACE reads through MiXCR, one entry per CDR3 protein. The sample contains around 1.1 million distinct CDR3 sequences, 35% to 40% of which appear only once. These data come from a study of blood T cells in healthy people across ages. As for the study in general: Researchers report that template switching captured about one barcoded beta molecule per two T cells.

This CDR3 region has 14 residues. The V segment lost 4 bases and the J segment 7 bases; nucleotides outside the gene matches: 2. Germline V lookup: CDR1 MNHNS, CDR2 SASEGT. The rearrangement uses TRBV6-1 and TRBJ2-1; 12 bases align to TRBD2. Sequenced: blood. This clonotype was obtained from a man between 18 and 35 years old in good health. The CDR3 DNA reads TGTGCCAGCAGTGCTAGCGGGGGGGCAAATGAGCAGTTCTTC. This encodes CASSASGGANEQFF.